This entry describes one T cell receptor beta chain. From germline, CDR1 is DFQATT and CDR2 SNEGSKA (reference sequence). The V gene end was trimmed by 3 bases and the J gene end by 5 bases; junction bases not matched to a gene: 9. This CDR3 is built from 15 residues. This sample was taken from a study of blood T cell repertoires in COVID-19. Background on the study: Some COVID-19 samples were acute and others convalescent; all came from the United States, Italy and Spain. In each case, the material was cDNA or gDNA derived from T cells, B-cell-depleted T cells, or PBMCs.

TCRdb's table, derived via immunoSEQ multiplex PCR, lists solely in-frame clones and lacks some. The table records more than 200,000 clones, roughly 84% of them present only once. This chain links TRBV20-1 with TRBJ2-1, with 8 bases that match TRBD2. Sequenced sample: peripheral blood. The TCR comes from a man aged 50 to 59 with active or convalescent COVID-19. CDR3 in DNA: TGCAGTGCTAGTGCGGACGGGGGGGCCCACAATGAGCAGTTCTTC. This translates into CSASADGGAHNEQFF.